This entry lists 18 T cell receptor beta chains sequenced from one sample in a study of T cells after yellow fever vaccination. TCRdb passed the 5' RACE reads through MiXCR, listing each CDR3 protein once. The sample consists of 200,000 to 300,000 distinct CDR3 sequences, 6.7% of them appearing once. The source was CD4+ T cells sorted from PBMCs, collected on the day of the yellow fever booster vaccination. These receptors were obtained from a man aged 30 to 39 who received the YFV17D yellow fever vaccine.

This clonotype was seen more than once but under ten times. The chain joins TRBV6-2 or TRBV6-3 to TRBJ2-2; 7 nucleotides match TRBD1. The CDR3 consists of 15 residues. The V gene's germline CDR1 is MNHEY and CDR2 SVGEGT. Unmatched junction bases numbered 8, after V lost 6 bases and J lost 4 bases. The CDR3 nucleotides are TGTGCCAGCAGGCCCGGGACAGTAGGCACCGGGGAGCTGTTTTTT. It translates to CASRPGTVGTGELFF.

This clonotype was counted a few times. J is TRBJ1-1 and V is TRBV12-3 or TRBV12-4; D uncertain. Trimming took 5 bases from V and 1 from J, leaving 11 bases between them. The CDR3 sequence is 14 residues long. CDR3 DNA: TGTGCCAGCAGTACTTCTACTCAGAACACTGAAGCTTTCTTT. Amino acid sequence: CASSTSTQNTEAFF.

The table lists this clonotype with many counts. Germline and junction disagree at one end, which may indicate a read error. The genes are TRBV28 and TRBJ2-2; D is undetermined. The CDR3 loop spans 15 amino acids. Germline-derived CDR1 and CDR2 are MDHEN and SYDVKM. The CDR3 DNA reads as TGTGCCAGCAGCTTATTTAATGGACCCCCCGGGGAGCTGTTTTTT. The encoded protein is CASSLFNGPPGELFF.

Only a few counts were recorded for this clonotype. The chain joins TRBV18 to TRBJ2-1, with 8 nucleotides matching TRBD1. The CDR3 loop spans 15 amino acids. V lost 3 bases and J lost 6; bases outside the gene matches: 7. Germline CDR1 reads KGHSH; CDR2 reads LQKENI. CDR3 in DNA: TGTGCCAGCTCACCGTTCCCCCAGGGGGCCAATGAGCAGTTCTTC. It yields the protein CASSPFPQGANEQFF.

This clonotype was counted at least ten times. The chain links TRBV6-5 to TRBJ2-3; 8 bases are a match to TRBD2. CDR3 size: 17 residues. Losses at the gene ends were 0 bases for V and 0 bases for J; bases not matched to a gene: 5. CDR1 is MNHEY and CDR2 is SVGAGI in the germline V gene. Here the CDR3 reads CASSYSIPSGSTDTQYF. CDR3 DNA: TGTGCCAGCAGTTACTCGATACCTAGCGGGAGCACAGATACGCAGTATTTT.

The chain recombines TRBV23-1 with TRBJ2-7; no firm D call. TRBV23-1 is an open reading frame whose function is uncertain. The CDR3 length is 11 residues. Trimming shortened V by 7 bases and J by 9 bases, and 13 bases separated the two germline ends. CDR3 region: CASKAGARQYF. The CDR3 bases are TGCGCCAGCAAGGCAGGCGCCCGGCAGTACTTC.

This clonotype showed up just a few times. The CDR3, as DNA: TGTGCCACCAGCAGCTCACTAGCGGGAGTGCCAGATACGCAGTATTTT. This translates into CATSSSLAGVPDTQYF. J is TRBJ2-3 and V is TRBV24-1; 11 bases are a match to TRBD2. CDR3 size: 16 residues. V lost 7 bases to trimming and J lost 4 bases; unmatched junction nucleotides: 9. The germline CDR1 and CDR2 sequences are KGHDR and SFDVKD.

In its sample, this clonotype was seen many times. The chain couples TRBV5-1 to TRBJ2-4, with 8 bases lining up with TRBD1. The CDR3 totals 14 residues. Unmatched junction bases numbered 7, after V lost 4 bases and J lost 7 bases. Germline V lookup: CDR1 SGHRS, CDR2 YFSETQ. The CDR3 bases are TGCGCCAGCAGCAGGACACAGGGGGTCAACATTCAGTACTTC. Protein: CASSRTQGVNIQYF.

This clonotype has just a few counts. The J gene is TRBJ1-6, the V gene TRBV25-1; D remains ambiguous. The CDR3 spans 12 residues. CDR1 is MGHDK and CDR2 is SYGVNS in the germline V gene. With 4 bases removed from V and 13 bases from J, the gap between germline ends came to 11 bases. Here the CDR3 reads CASSVEIYPLHF. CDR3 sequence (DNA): TGTGCCAGCAGTGTAGAGATTTATCCCCTCCACTTT.

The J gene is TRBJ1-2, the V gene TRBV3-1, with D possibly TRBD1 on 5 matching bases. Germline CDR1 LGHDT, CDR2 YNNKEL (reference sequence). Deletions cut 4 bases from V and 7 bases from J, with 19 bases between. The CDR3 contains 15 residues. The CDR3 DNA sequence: TGTGCCAGCAGCCTCAGCGGTGCCCAGGGCGGTGGCTACACCTTC. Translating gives CASSLSGAQGGGYTF.

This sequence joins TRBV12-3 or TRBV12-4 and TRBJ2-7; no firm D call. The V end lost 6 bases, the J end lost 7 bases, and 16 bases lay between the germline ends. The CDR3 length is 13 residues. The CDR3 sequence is CASSHLPFIEQYF. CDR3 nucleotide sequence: TGTGCCAGCAGCCACCTTCCTTTTATTGAGCAGTACTTC.

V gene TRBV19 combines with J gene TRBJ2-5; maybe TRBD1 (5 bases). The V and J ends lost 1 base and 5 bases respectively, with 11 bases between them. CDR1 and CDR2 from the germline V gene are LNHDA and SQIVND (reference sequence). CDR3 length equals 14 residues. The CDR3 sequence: CASSIGGAVETQYF. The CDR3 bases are TGTGCCAGTAGTATAGGTGGGGCCGTCGAGACCCAGTACTTC.

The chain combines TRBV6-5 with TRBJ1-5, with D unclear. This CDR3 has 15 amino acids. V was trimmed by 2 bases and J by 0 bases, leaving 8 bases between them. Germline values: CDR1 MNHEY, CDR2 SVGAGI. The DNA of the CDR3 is TGTGCCAGCAGTTACGGCAGTGATAGCAATCAGCCCCAGCATTTT. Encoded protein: CASSYGSDSNQPQHF.

DNA of the CDR3: TGCAGTGCTAGAGATGAACGCTCCTACGAGCAGTACTTC. This gives the protein CSARDERSYEQYF. This rearrangement joins TRBV20-1 to TRBJ2-7; no reliable D call. The germline V and J ends were trimmed by 0 bases and 0 bases, with 6 bases remaining between them. CDR1 DFQATT and CDR2 SNEGSKA come from the germline V gene (reference sequence). The length of the CDR3 is 13 residues.

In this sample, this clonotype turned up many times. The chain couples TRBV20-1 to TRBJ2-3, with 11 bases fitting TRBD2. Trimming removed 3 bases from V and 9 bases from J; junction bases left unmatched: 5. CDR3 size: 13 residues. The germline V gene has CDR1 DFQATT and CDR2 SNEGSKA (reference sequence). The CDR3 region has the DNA TGCAGTGCTAGTAGCGGGAGGGCCCGGACGCAGTATTTT. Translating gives CSASSGRARTQYF.

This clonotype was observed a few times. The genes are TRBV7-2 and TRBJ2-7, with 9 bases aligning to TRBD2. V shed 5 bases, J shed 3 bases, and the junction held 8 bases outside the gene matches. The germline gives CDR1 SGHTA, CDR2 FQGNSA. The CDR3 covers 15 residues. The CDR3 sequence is CASSPGGRALYEQYF. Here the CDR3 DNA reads TGTGCCAGCAGCCCCGGCGGGAGGGCTCTCTACGAGCAGTACTTC.

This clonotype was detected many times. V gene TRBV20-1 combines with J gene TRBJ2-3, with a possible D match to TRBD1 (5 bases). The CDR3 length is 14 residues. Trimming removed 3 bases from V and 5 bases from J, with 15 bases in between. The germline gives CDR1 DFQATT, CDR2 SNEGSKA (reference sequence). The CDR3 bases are TGCAGTGCTAGGTCCAGGGTTTCCGGAGATACGCAGTATTTT. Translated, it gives CSARSRVSGDTQYF.

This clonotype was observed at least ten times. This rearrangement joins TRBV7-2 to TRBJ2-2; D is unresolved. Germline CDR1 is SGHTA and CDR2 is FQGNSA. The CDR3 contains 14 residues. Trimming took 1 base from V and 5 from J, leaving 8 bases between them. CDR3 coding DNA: TGTGCCAGCAGCTTAGATCCCGGGACCGGGGAGCTGTTTTTT. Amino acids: CASSLDPGTGELFF.